The rows below give T cell receptor beta chains drawn from one sample of a study of CD8 T cells in Susac syndrome. TCRdb processed the immunoSEQ multiplex PCR reads anew with MiXCR; each CDR3 protein has one entry. The data show 150,000 to 200,000 distinct CDR3 sequences, with 90% to 95% seen just once and around 0.14% held by the top ten. The sample taken for sequencing was CD4+ T cells from PBMCs. The receptors stem from a human donor in good health. CDR3s include the opening cysteine and the closing phenylalanine or tryptophan. A D gene is named only where the DNA matches it firmly. Some rows have no size entry. The others give once, few or many, or a class for an expanded clone.

clone size,V gene,J gene,D gene,CDR3 protein,CDR3 DNA
-,TRBV29-1,TRBJ1-3,-,CSVEQAGNTIYF,TGCAGCGTTGAACAGGCTGGAAACACCATATATTTT
-,TRBV28,TRBJ1-6,-,CASMREISSPLHF,TGTGCCAGCATGCGGGAAATAAGCTCACCCCTCCACTTT
-,TRBV12-3/TRBV12-4,TRBJ2-7,TRBD1,CASSLAQGATYEQYF,TGTGCCAGCAGTTTAGCCCAGGGGGCTACCTACGAGCAGTACTTC
-,TRBV24-1,TRBJ2-5,TRBD1,CATSEPQGNNQETQYF,TGTGCCACCAGTGAACCACAGGGGAACAACCAAGAGACCCAGTACTTC
few,TRBV2,TRBJ2-5,TRBD1,CASRDRGETQYF,TGTGCCAGCCGGGACAGAGGAGAGACCCAGTACTTC
once,TRBV7-2,TRBJ2-7,TRBD1,CASSSGQASYEQYF,TGTGCCAGCAGCTCCGGACAGGCCTCCTACGAGCAGTACTTC
-,TRBV7-9,TRBJ1-2,-,CASHTRAGRNGYTF,TGTGCCAGCCATACCAGAGCAGGGAGGAATGGCTACACCTTC
-,TRBV28,TRBJ1-6,-,CASSSPWQARHNSPLHF,TGTGCCAGCAGTTCCCCCTGGCAGGCCCGGCATAATTCACCCCTCCACTTT
-,TRBV7-9,TRBJ2-5,TRBD2,CASSPGLAFGETQYF,TGTGCCAGCAGCCCGGGACTAGCTTTTGGAGAGACCCAGTACTTC
-,TRBV20-1,TRBJ2-1,-,CSPQGSDEQFF,TGCAGCCCTCAGGGGTCCGATGAGCAGTTCTTC
-,TRBV29-1,TRBJ1-2,-,CSVGWGAEGYGYTF,TGCAGCGTTGGATGGGGGGCGGAGGGCTATGGCTACACCTTC
-,TRBV24-1,TRBJ2-3,-,CATSDPGGQLLDTQYF,TGTGCCACCAGTGATCCGGGGGGACAGTTATTGGATACGCAGTATTTT
-,TRBV20-1,TRBJ1-1,-,CSAALDTEAFF,TGCAGTGCTGCCCTAGACACTGAAGCTTTCTTT
-,TRBV20-1,TRBJ2-5,-,CSARETSQETQYF,TGCAGTGCTAGAGAGACGAGCCAAGAGACCCAGTACTTC
-,TRBV20-1,TRBJ1-2,-,CSASPGYGYTF,TGCAGTGCTAGCCCCGGCTATGGCTACACCTTC
-,TRBV7-3,TRBJ2-5,TRBD2,CASSSQAGGWETQYF,TGTGCCAGCAGCTCTCAAGCGGGGGGCTGGGAGACCCAGTACTTC
-,TRBV27,TRBJ1-2,-,CASNPLPRATGGYTF,TGTGCCAGCAATCCACTCCCCCGGGCCACCGGGGGCTACACCTTC
-,TRBV20-1,TRBJ1-1,-,CSATDGVNTEAFF,TGCAGTGCTACCGACGGAGTAAACACTGAAGCTTTCTTT
-,TRBV29-1,TRBJ1-4,TRBD1,CSAKGQGGEKLFF,TGCAGCGCCAAAGGACAGGGGGGTGAAAAACTGTTTTTT
-,TRBV3-1,TRBJ2-5,TRBD2,CASLPRGGRKTQYF,TGTGCCAGCCTTCCGCGGGGGGGCCGGAAGACCCAGTACTTC
once,TRBV6-5,TRBJ2-5,-,CAFPETQYF,TGTGCCTTCCCCGAGACCCAGTACTTC
once,TRBV20-1,TRBJ1-1,TRBD1,CSARHGTGKNTEAFF,TGCAGTGCTAGACACGGGACAGGGAAGAACACTGAAGCTTTCTTT
-,TRBV9,TRBJ2-1,TRBD2,CASSVGGGGGYNEQFF,TGTGCCAGCAGCGTAGGTGGCGGGGGGGGCTACAATGAGCAGTTCTTC
-,TRBV15,TRBJ1-2,-,CATSRDASRGYTF,TGTGCCACCAGCAGAGATGCTTCGAGGGGCTACACCTTC
-,TRBV14,TRBJ2-3,-,CASSHGRGTQYF,TGTGCCAGCAGCCACGGGAGAGGTACGCAGTATTTT
-,TRBV20-1,TRBJ2-3,TRBD2,CSAAGTSGGVTPDTQYF,TGCAGTGCTGCCGGGACTAGCGGGGGAGTTACTCCAGATACGCAGTATTTT
-,TRBV20-1,TRBJ2-1,TRBD2,CSATLAGGINEQFF,TGCAGTGCTACCCTAGCGGGGGGGATCAATGAGCAGTTCTTC
-,TRBV20-1,TRBJ2-1,-,CSARVKARYEQFF,TGCAGTGCTAGAGTAAAAGCTCGGTATGAGCAGTTCTTC
-,TRBV20-1,TRBJ1-5,TRBD1,CSARDLDRGGQPQHF,TGCAGTGCTAGAGATCTCGACAGGGGAGGTCAGCCCCAGCATTTT
-,TRBV9,TRBJ2-4,-,CASSVATGQGQNIQYF,TGTGCCAGCAGCGTAGCTACGGGGCAGGGTCAAAACATTCAGTACTTC
-,TRBV20-1,TRBJ2-1,-,CSATRGDEQFF,TGCAGTGCTACTAGGGGCGATGAGCAGTTCTTC
-,TRBV29-1,TRBJ1-3,-,CSATGKAGNTIYF,TGCAGCGCCACAGGGAAGGCTGGAAACACCATATATTTT
-,TRBV6-2/TRBV6-3,TRBJ1-2,-,CASSSTVYGYTF,TGTGCCAGCAGTTCTACAGTCTATGGCTACACCTTC
-,TRBV9,TRBJ1-2,-,CASSVDRGGLYGYTF,TGTGCCAGCAGCGTAGATCGAGGCGGTTTGTATGGCTACACCTTC
once,TRBV5-1,TRBJ1-1,-,CASSLWGPNTEAFF,TGCGCCAGCAGCTTGTGGGGGCCGAACACTGAAGCTTTCTTT
-,TRBV29-1,TRBJ1-4,-,CSVESGGDEKLFF,TGCAGCGTTGAAAGTGGGGGAGATGAAAAACTGTTTTTT
-,TRBV2,TRBJ2-7,TRBD1,CASSGTGKYEQYF,TGTGCCAGCAGTGGGACAGGGAAGTACGAGCAGTACTTC
once,TRBV6-1,TRBJ2-7,-,CASSENVGSTYEQYF,TGTGCCAGCAGTGAAAACGTCGGCTCCACCTACGAGCAGTACTTC
-,TRBV20-1,TRBJ2-2,TRBD2,CSARDFGSSGGDRGAHDGELFF,TGCAGTGCTAGAGATTTCGGTTCTAGCGGGGGGGACCGTGGTGCCCATGACGGGGAGCTGTTTTTT
-,TRBV12-3/TRBV12-4,TRBJ1-6,TRBD1,CASSPRTGRNSPLHF,TGTGCCAGCAGTCCCCGGACAGGGCGGAATTCACCCCTCCACTTT
-,TRBV5-1,TRBJ2-7,-,CASSIGTVISYEQYF,TGCGCCAGCAGCATCGGGACGGTCATCTCCTACGAGCAGTACTTC
-,TRBV20-1,TRBJ2-5,TRBD1,CSARTAPGQGVETQYF,TGCAGTGCTAGGACCGCACCGGGACAGGGGGTGGAGACCCAGTACTTC